What follows describes a single TCR beta chain. Its specificity is not known. Researchers took RNA transcripts and amplified the TCR beta CDR3 regions from them. An initial round of RT-PCR targeting the TCR CDR3 relied on the HTBI primer set. TCRdb redid the calling of the multiplex PCR reads with MiXCR, one entry per CDR3 protein. The profile shows roughly 700,000 distinct CDR3 sequences, roughly 15% of them singletons. The data were taken from a study of T cells in Graves' hyperthyroidism and ophthalmopathy. General observations from the study: A model built on 13 V-J features separated ophthalmopathy from stable hyperthyroidism.

Participants, patients aged 18 to 65, had newly diagnosed hyperthyroidism with a duration under 2 months. Patients were excluded for uncontrolled infection, other autoimmune disease, pregnancy or lactation. Material: blood. The receptor comes from a young woman with Graves' hyperthyroidism.

CDR3 loop: CASSELDSPTTDTQYF. The CDR3 region has the DNA TGCGCCAGCAGTGAGTTGGACAGCCCAACCACAGATACGCAGTATTTT. The chain combines TRBV10-1 with TRBJ2-3; tentatively, D is TRBD1 (6 bases). CDR1 WNHNN and CDR2 SYGVQD come from the germline V gene (reference sequence). The germline V and J ends were trimmed by 1 base and 2 bases, with 13 bases remaining between them. The CDR3 covers 16 residues.